Presented here are 24 T cell receptor beta chains from one specimen sequenced in a study of beta chain features in type 1 diabetes. Isolated RNA was reverse transcribed in full, so expressed TCRB transcripts were sequenced. Sequenced by immunoSEQ multiplex PCR; TCRdb stores in-frame clones only, minus some. The sample carries fewer than 150,000 clones, 6.9% recorded once. The sample consisted of central memory CD4+ T cells from blood. Receptors were obtained from a woman aged 25 to 45 in good health.

The chain carries TRBV5-4 and TRBJ1-4; D is possibly TRBD1 (6 bases). Germline V CDR1 and CDR2: SGHNT, YYREEE (reference sequence). Trimming took 1 base from V and 8 from J, leaving 18 bases between them. This CDR3 is built from 16 residues. This chain's CDR3 is CASSLRVGGRNEKLFF. DNA of the CDR3: TGTGCCAGCAGCTTGAGGGTTGGGGGCAGAAACGAAAAACTGTTTTTT.

This clone was seen a handful of times. The J gene is TRBJ1-1, the V gene TRBV5-6; D is unclear. The CDR3 runs to 15 residues. Per germline, CDR1 SGHDT and CDR2 YYEEEE. The V end lost 1 base, the J end lost 0 bases, and 10 bases lay between the germline ends. The DNA for the CDR3 is TGTGCCAGCAGCTTGAGGAGGACCTTGAACACTGAAGCTTTCTTT. This codes for CASSLRRTLNTEAFF.

This clone was counted between two and nine times. This chain links TRBV7-9 with TRBJ1-5; 8 bases map to TRBD1. The trim removed 5 bases at V and 7 bases at J, leaving 10 bases unmatched. This CDR3 is 15 amino acids long. The germline V gene has CDR1 SEHNR and CDR2 FQNEAQ (reference sequence). This chain's CDR3 is CASSPGTGFWQPQHF. The CDR3 nucleotides are TGTGCCAGCAGCCCCGGGACAGGCTTTTGGCAGCCCCAGCATTTT.

This clone occurred a few times. The chain carries TRBV7-2 and TRBJ2-1; 10 bases line up with TRBD2. Germline V lookup: CDR1 SGHTA, CDR2 FQGNSA. The CDR3 has 14 amino acids. The J segment lost 3 bases and the V segment lost 7 bases, leaving 3 bases of the junction unmatched. The chain's CDR3 is CASTTSGNYNEQFF. CDR3 DNA: TGTGCCAGCACCACTAGCGGGAACTACAATGAGCAGTTCTTC.

This clone was observed a few times. The rearrangement links TRBV27 to TRBJ2-3; D remains ambiguous. From germline, CDR1 is MNHEY and CDR2 SMNVEV (reference sequence). The CDR3 runs to 14 residues. Trimming pared 2 bases from V and 0 bases from J, leaving 6 bases between. In nucleotides, the CDR3 is TGTGCCAGCAGTTTAACCAGGAGCACAGATACGCAGTATTTT. Translating it yields CASSLTRSTDTQYF.

This clone was observed a few times. The rearrangement joins TRBV7-2 to TRBJ2-1, with 10 bases matching TRBD2. Germline lookup yields CDR1 SGHTA and CDR2 FQGNSA. CDR3 length: 15 residues. Trimming at V came to 2 bases and at J to 7 bases, leaving 5 bases not matched to a gene. In DNA form, the CDR3 reads TGTGCCAGCAGCTTAAGAGCGGGAGGGTTAAATGAGCAGTTCTTC. Translated, it gives CASSLRAGGLNEQFF. The variable domain in full, completed from reference TRBV7-2 and TRBJ2-1, reads GAGVSQSPSNKVTEKGKDVELRCDPISGHTALYWYRQSLGQGLEFLIYFQGNSAPDKSGLPSDRFSAERTGGSVSTLTIQRTQQEDSAVYLCASSLRAGGLNEQFFGPGTRLTVL.

The chain carries TRBV7-2 and TRBJ2-5, with TRBD2 matching over 8 bases. Germline V gene sequence: CDR1 SGHTA, CDR2 FQGNSA. The CDR3 runs 16 residues. J gave up 2 bases and V 5 bases, and 10 bases lay outside the gene matches. The CDR3 spells CASSPRLAGLQETQYF. CDR3 DNA sequence: TGTGCCAGCAGCCCCCGGCTAGCGGGTTTACAAGAGACCCAGTACTTC.

The rearrangement joins TRBV11-2 to TRBJ1-5; 7 bases match TRBD1. The CDR3 loop spans 16 amino acids. CDR1 and CDR2 from the germline V gene are SGHAT and FQNNGV. The junction had 9 bases not matched to a gene; V was cut back by 5 bases and J by 2 bases. CDR3 region: CASSIGGGGGNQPQHF. Here the CDR3 DNA reads TGTGCCAGCAGCATAGGGGGCGGAGGGGGCAATCAGCCCCAGCATTTT.

The chain combines TRBV7-8 with TRBJ1-5; no definite D call. The CDR3 runs 14 residues. The germline V gene has CDR1 SGHVS and CDR2 FQNEAQ. V lost 5 bases and J 0 bases, leaving 8 bases between the germline ends. In DNA, the CDR3 is TGTGCCAGCAGCACAGTGGTTAGCAATCAGCCCCAGCATTTT. Protein: CASSTVVSNQPQHF. The variable domain in full, with the rest retrieved from reference TRBV7-8 and TRBJ1-5, is GAGVSQSPRYKVAKRGQDVALRCDPISGHVSLFWYQQALGQGPEFLTYFQNEAQLDKSGLPSDRFFAERPEGSVSTLKIQRTQQEDSAVYLCASSTVVSNQPQHFGDGTRLSIL.

The rearrangement uses TRBV9 and TRBJ2-3; D may be TRBD2 (5 bases). Looked up from germline, CDR1 is SGDLS and CDR2 is YYNGEE. Trimming pared 1 base from V and 0 bases from J, leaving 12 bases between. This CDR3 spans 16 amino acids. This chain's CDR3 is CASSVRGKVSTDTQYF. As DNA, the CDR3 is TGTGCCAGCAGCGTAAGAGGGAAAGTCAGCACAGATACGCAGTATTTT.

There are a few counts of this clone. This sequence joins TRBV7-3 and TRBJ2-2; 12 bases map to TRBD2. Germline V gives CDR1 SGHTA, CDR2 FQGTGA. CDR3 length: 16 residues. Germline trimming cut 3 bases from V and 4 bases from J; bases unmatched to any gene: 3. The CDR3 region is CASSFSSGRATGELFF. The CDR3 DNA is TGTGCCAGCAGCTTCTCTAGCGGGAGGGCCACCGGGGAGCTGTTTTTT.

The chain employs TRBV6-6 and TRBJ2-5; tentatively, D is TRBD2 (6 bases). The germline V gene encodes CDR1 MNHNY and CDR2 SVGAGI (reference sequence). This CDR3 is built from 14 residues. V gave up 6 bases and J gave up 5 bases, with 16 bases separating them. CDR3 bases: TGTGCCAGCAGAATAAGGCGGGGTTTGGAGACCCAGTACTTC. Translated, it gives CASRIRRGLETQYF.

This clone was detected only a few times. The CDR3 loop is CASSKPGRHEQYF. The CDR3 coding sequence is TGTGCCAGCAGTAAGCCTGGGAGGCACGAGCAGTACTTC. The V gene is TRBV6-6, the J gene TRBJ2-7, with D perhaps TRBD2 (6 bases). CDR3 size: 13 residues. Germline V gives CDR1 MNHNY, CDR2 SVGAGI (reference sequence). V was cut by 5 bases and J by 5 bases, with 13 bases left in between.

This clone came up a few times. The J gene is TRBJ2-7, the V gene TRBV18; a possible D gene is TRBD1 (7 bases). With 6 bases removed from V and 7 bases from J, the gap between germline ends came to 25 bases. This CDR3 spans 16 amino acids. Germline V gene sequence: CDR1 KGHSH, CDR2 LQKENI. CDR3 loop: CASSPGQSGGGVEQYF. The CDR3 DNA follows: TGTGCCAGCTCCCCCGGGCAATCTGGAGGGGGCGTAGAGCAGTACTTC.

This clone was observed a handful of times. The gene calls are TRBV7-8 and TRBJ2-3; 7 bases agree with TRBD1. Per the germline V gene, CDR1 is SGHVS and CDR2 is FQNEAQ. The CDR3 contains 17 residues. Trimming removed 7 bases from V and 2 bases from J; junction bases left unmatched: 15. This chain's CDR3 is CASTQERRQGITDTQYF. As DNA, the CDR3 is TGTGCCAGCACCCAAGAACGAAGACAGGGAATCACAGATACGCAGTATTTT.

This clone has a count of ten or more. The V gene is TRBV9, the J gene TRBJ1-5; D uncertain. This CDR3 is 14 amino acids long. Looked up from germline, CDR1 is SGDLS and CDR2 is YYNGEE. Trimming took 3 bases from V and 1 from J, leaving 8 bases between them. This CDR3 reads CASSDSGSNQPQHF. CDR3 DNA: TGTGCCAGCAGCGACAGTGGGAGCAATCAGCCCCAGCATTTT.

This clone was seen more than once but under ten times. The rearrangement uses TRBV5-1 and TRBJ2-1; 9 bases are shared with TRBD1. Germline V lookup: CDR1 SGHRS, CDR2 YFSETQ. The junction had 6 bases not matched to a gene; V was cut back by 0 bases and J by 8 bases. CDR3 size: 15 residues. As DNA, the CDR3 is TGCGCCAGCAGCTTGGGGGGGACAGGGTATTATGAGCAGTTCTTC. Encoded protein: CASSLGGTGYYEQFF.

This clone was counted ten times or more. The chain couples TRBV28 to TRBJ2-2; no definite D call. Germline V gene sequence: CDR1 MDHEN, CDR2 SYDVKM. Trimming pared 4 bases from V and 5 bases from J, leaving 8 bases between. The CDR3 is made up of 13 amino acids. CDR3 sequence reads: CASSSPQTGELFF. In nucleotides, the CDR3 is TGTGCCAGCAGTTCGCCTCAGACCGGGGAGCTGTTTTTT.

In this sample, this clone turned up a few times. The J gene is TRBJ2-1, the V gene TRBV30; a weak D match, TRBD1 (6 bases). Germline assignment: CDR1 GTSNPN and CDR2 SVGIG (reference sequence). This CDR3 is built from 13 residues. CDR3 bases: TGTGCTTCGACTAAAGGGGGATACAATGAGCAGTTCTTC. Amino acids: CASTKGGYNEQFF.

This clone showed up just a few times. V usage is TRBV18 and J usage is TRBJ1-1; tentative D call: TRBD1 (5 bases). CDR3 length: 16 residues. CDR1 and CDR2 from the germline V gene are KGHSH and LQKENI. Trimming stripped 3 bases from V and 0 bases from J, with 14 bases between. The CDR3 DNA reads TGTGCCAGCTCACCGAGAGAGGGACTAATGAACACTGAAGCTTTCTTT. Translation gives CASSPREGLMNTEAFF.

This chain joins TRBV16 and TRBJ2-2; 9 bases fit TRBD1. CDR1 is KGHSY and CDR2 is FQNENV in the germline V gene. CDR3 size: 17 residues. Unmatched junction bases numbered 9, after V lost 4 bases and J lost 3 bases. The CDR3 here is CASSRHRGRVDTGELFF. The CDR3 DNA reads TGTGCCAGCAGCCGCCACAGGGGGCGCGTCGACACCGGGGAGCTGTTTTTT.

The chain uses TRBV6-1 and TRBJ1-5, with TRBD1 identical over 9 bases. J gave up 3 bases and V 8 bases, and 5 bases lay outside the gene matches. Looked up from germline, CDR1 is MNHNS and CDR2 is SASEGT. This CDR3 region has 14 residues. CDR3 DNA: TGTGCCAGCGCTGACAGGGGGAACAATCAGCCCCAGCATTTT. It yields the protein CASADRGNNQPQHF.

The chain recombines TRBV4-3 with TRBJ1-2, with a tentative D call TRBD1 (6 bases). Trimming removed 6 bases from V and 6 bases from J, with 17 bases in between. The CDR3 totals 14 residues. Per the germline V gene, CDR1 is LGHNA and CDR2 is YSLEER. This chain's CDR3 is CASRGQLLGDGYTF. Written as DNA, the CDR3 is TGCGCCAGCAGAGGACAGCTCTTGGGCGATGGCTACACCTTC.

A few counts support this clone. The chain recombines TRBV27 with TRBJ1-1; D unresolved. V was pared by 2 bases and J by 1 base, with 8 bases between. CDR1 MNHEY and CDR2 SMNVEV come from the germline V gene (reference sequence). The CDR3 runs 14 residues. CDR3 protein: CASSLRGWNTEAFF. CDR3 bases: TGTGCCAGCAGTTTACGGGGATGGAACACTGAAGCTTTCTTT.